The 25 T cell receptor beta chains given below trace back to one sample, sequenced in a study of T-cell memory formation after mild COVID-19. TCRdb re-called the 5' RACE reads through MiXCR, storing one row per CDR3 protein. Of 250,000 to 400,000 distinct CDR3 sequences listed, over 11% are singletons. The sequenced sample was PBMCs or a T cell subset sorted from them (not recorded which). Receptors were obtained from a man aged 18 to 29 who had mild COVID-19 (a few samples of this study predate the infection). Cell type and time point are not known.

The V and J genes are TRBV7-9 and TRBJ2-7; D may match TRBD1 or TRBD2 (5 bases each). CDR3 size: 12 residues. CDR1 SEHNR and CDR2 FQNEAQ come from the germline V gene (reference sequence). V was trimmed by 6 bases and J by 5 bases, leaving 11 bases between them. The CDR3 region has the DNA TGTGCCAGCAGTCCAGAGGGGAACGAGCAGTACGTC. Protein sequence: CASSPEGNEQYV.

The gene calls are TRBV5-1 and TRBJ2-7; 10 nucleotides align to TRBD1. Germline loops: CDR1 SGHRS, CDR2 YFSETQ. This CDR3 spans 14 amino acids. Trimming cost V 7 bases and J 6 bases; bases outside gene matches: 10. CDR3 in DNA: TGCGCCAGCCGCGAGAGACAGGGGGCTTTCGAGCAGTACTTC. Protein product: CASRERQGAFEQYF.

The chain uses TRBV30 and TRBJ1-2, with TRBD1 matching over 7 bases. Per germline, CDR1 GTSNPN and CDR2 SVGIG (reference sequence). The CDR3 runs to 15 residues. V lost 4 bases to trimming and J lost 6 bases; unmatched junction nucleotides: 14. For the CDR3, the DNA is TGTGCCTGGATGTTGGGTTCGACAGGGAACGATGGCTACACCTTC. Translating it yields CAWMLGSTGNDGYTF.

The rearrangement joins TRBV7-2 to TRBJ2-3; TRBD1 matches 12 bases. This CDR3 spans 18 amino acids. Per germline, CDR1 SGHTA and CDR2 FQGNSA. The V segment lost 5 bases and the J segment 5 bases; nucleotides outside the gene matches: 14. CDR3 loop: CASSPHMRDRGRKDTQYF. CDR3 nucleotides: TGTGCCAGCAGCCCCCACATGCGGGACAGGGGGCGGAAAGATACGCAGTATTTT.

The gene calls are TRBV10-3 and TRBJ1-5, with TRBD1 matching over 8 bases. The CDR3 totals 14 residues. Trimming took 6 bases from V and 5 from J; bases not matched to a gene: 6. The germline V gene has CDR1 ENHRY and CDR2 SYGVKD. CDR3 bases: TGTGCCATCAGCGCAGGGGGCGCGGATCAGCCCCAGCATTTT. The encoded protein is CAISAGGADQPQHF.

This clonotype was recorded many times. The CDR3 bases are TGTGCCAGCAGTCGGAACGGGCCGGAATTCTACGAGCAGTACTTC. Its translation: CASSRNGPEFYEQYF. The rearrangement joins TRBV5-5 to TRBJ2-7; D is ambiguous. The V gene lost 5 bases and the J gene lost 3 bases, with 18 bases spanning the gap. Germline V gene sequence: CDR1 SGHKS, CDR2 YYEKEE (reference sequence). This CDR3 spans 15 amino acids.

This clonotype was seen more than once but under ten times. This CDR3 is CASSREKGANVLTF. CDR3 nucleotide sequence: TGTGCCAGCAGCCGGGAAAAGGGGGCCAACGTCCTGACTTTC. The rearrangement links TRBV6-5 to TRBJ2-6; weak D call: TRBD2 (5 bases). Trimming stripped 6 bases from V and 4 bases from J, with 10 bases between. Germline V CDR1 and CDR2: MNHEY, SVGAGI. The CDR3 totals 14 residues.

The CDR3 protein is CASSKTSEAFF. CDR3 nucleotides: TGTGCCAGCAGCAAGACATCTGAAGCTTTCTTT. The chain has TRBV7-9 and TRBJ1-1; D unclear. This CDR3 is 11 amino acids long. Germline assignment: CDR1 SEHNR and CDR2 FQNEAQ (reference sequence). V was pared by 5 bases and J by 6 bases, with 7 bases between.

This clonotype has more than one count but fewer than ten. The rearrangement joins TRBV4-1 to TRBJ2-3, with TRBD2 matching over 8 bases. There are 14 residues in the CDR3. Germline V gene lookup returns CDR1 MGHRA and CDR2 YSYEKL. The J segment lost 5 bases and the V segment lost 3 bases, leaving 4 bases of the junction unmatched. The CDR3: CASSHPGTRDTQYF. As DNA, the CDR3 is TGCGCCAGCAGCCACCCCGGGACTAGAGATACGCAGTATTTT.

The J gene is TRBJ2-5, the V gene TRBV7-3; D is possibly TRBD2 (6 bases). The CDR3 runs 15 residues. Per the germline V gene, CDR1 is SGHTA and CDR2 is FQGTGA. The V gene lost 5 bases and the J gene lost 5 bases, with 18 bases spanning the gap. The CDR3 sequence is CASSPRGFGGETQYF. The CDR3 DNA sequence: TGTGCCAGCAGCCCCCGGGGCTTCGGAGGGGAGACCCAGTACTTC.

This chain's CDR3 is CSARSGAPNQPQHF. The DNA of the CDR3 is TGCAGTGCTAGGTCCGGGGCGCCTAATCAGCCCCAGCATTTT. The chain recombines TRBV20-1 with TRBJ1-5; D might be TRBD1 (5 bases). Per the germline V gene, CDR1 is DFQATT and CDR2 is SNEGSKA (reference sequence). This CDR3 has 14 residues. Trimming took 3 bases from V and 4 from J, leaving 13 bases between them.

This clonotype occurred a few times. The chain carries TRBV7-2 and TRBJ2-3; a weak D match, TRBD1 (5 bases). Germline CDR1 reads SGHTA; CDR2 reads FQGNSA. The germline V and J ends were trimmed by 5 bases and 2 bases, with 17 bases remaining between them. There are 16 residues in the CDR3. The CDR3 reads CASSPPPQGTTDTQYF. The CDR3 DNA reads as TGTGCCAGCAGCCCCCCTCCCCAGGGTACCACAGATACGCAGTATTTT.

In this sample, this clonotype turned up a few times. The rearrangement links TRBV4-1 to TRBJ2-7; 11 bases align to TRBD2. Trimming cost V 0 bases and J 2 bases; bases outside gene matches: 9. The CDR3 runs to 18 residues. Germline CDR1 and CDR2: MGHRA and YSYEKL. CDR3 region: CASSQDGLAGGLAYEQYF. The CDR3, as DNA: TGCGCCAGCAGCCAAGATGGGCTAGCGGGGGGCCTAGCCTACGAGCAGTACTTC.

The V gene is TRBV6-4, the J gene TRBJ2-3; 9 bases align to TRBD1. With V trimmed by 3 bases and J by 4 bases, 5 bases remained unmatched. This CDR3 spans 15 amino acids. CDR1 and CDR2 (germline): MRHNA, SNTAGT. Written as DNA, the CDR3 is TGTGCCAGCAGTGAAGGACAGGGGAGTGCAGATACGCAGTATTTT. Translating gives CASSEGQGSADTQYF.

V usage is TRBV28 and J usage is TRBJ2-5; D gene unclear. Looked up from germline, CDR1 is MDHEN and CDR2 is SYDVKM. This CDR3 spans 16 amino acids. V lost 5 bases and J lost 4, with 20 bases in between. Here the CDR3 reads CASSPPGDGIGETQYF. The CDR3 nucleotides read TGTGCCAGCAGTCCCCCTGGGGATGGGATCGGAGAGACCCAGTACTTC.

The V call is TRBV5-1, the J call TRBJ1-2; D might be TRBD1 (6 bases). Germline CDR1 reads SGHRS; CDR2 reads YFSETQ. V lost 4 bases and J 4 bases, leaving 11 bases between the germline ends. This CDR3 is built from 13 residues. This chain's CDR3 is CASSLRDTYGYTF. In nucleotides, the CDR3 is TGCGCCAGCAGCCTCCGGGACACCTATGGCTACACCTTC.

This clonotype was observed a handful of times. CDR3 DNA: TGTGCCAGCAGCTTGGGGGCAGGGGAAGGTCGCGCTTTCTTT. It is translated as CASSLGAGEGRAFF. The chain uses TRBV7-9 and TRBJ1-1, with D maybe TRBD1 (6 bases). There are 14 residues in the CDR3. The germline V gene encodes CDR1 SEHNR and CDR2 FQNEAQ (reference sequence). Trimming pared 3 bases from V and 11 bases from J, leaving 19 bases between. Using reference TRBV7-9 and TRBJ1-1 for the parts outside the CDR3, the full variable domain is DTGVSQNPRHKITKRGQNVTFRCDPISEHNRLYWYRQTLGQGPEFLTYFQNEAQLEKSRLLSDRFSAERPKGSFSTLEIQRTEQGDSAMYLCASSLGAGEGRAFFGQGTRLTVV.

This clonotype was picked up a small number of times. The chain combines TRBV20-1 with TRBJ2-3; TRBD2 matches 7 bases. V trimming: 4 bases; J trimming: 4 bases; junction bases outside the gene matches: 2. CDR1 and CDR2 from the germline V gene are DFQATT and SNEGSKA (reference sequence). The CDR3 consists of 12 residues. The DNA of the CDR3 is TGCAGTGCTACGCGGGGGTCAGATACGCAGTATTTT. Protein product: CSATRGSDTQYF.

This clonotype was observed a few times. The chain is built from TRBV5-8 and TRBJ2-7; perhaps TRBD2 as D (6 bases). V lost 1 base, J lost 2 bases, and 13 bases lay in between. Germline V lookup: CDR1 SGHTS, CDR2 YDEGEE. The CDR3 extends over 15 amino acids. CDR3 DNA: TGTGCCAGCAGCTTGCTCGGGGACTCCGCCTACGAGCAGTACTTC. This gives the protein CASSLLGDSAYEQYF.

This chain joins TRBV20-1 and TRBJ2-2, with unresolved D. V was shortened by 6 bases and J by 2 bases, with 10 bases between the two germline ends. This CDR3 is built from 13 residues. Germline-derived CDR1 and CDR2 are DFQATT and SNEGSKA (reference sequence). The CDR3 loop is CSASQVNTGELFF. The CDR3 coding sequence is TGCAGTGCCAGTCAGGTTAACACCGGGGAGCTGTTTTTT.

The chain combines TRBV5-6 with TRBJ2-3; either TRBD1 or TRBD2 may fit D (5 bases each). This CDR3 contains 16 residues. Germline CDR1 and CDR2: SGHDT and YYEEEE. V lost 1 base and J lost 7, with 19 bases in between. The CDR3: CASSLPGLGPQNTQYF. In DNA, the CDR3 is TGTGCCAGCAGCTTGCCGGGGTTGGGACCACAAAATACGCAGTATTTT.

This clonotype was seen more than once but under ten times. V is TRBV5-6 and J is TRBJ2-2; D is ambiguous. V was trimmed by 4 bases and J by 4 bases, leaving 8 bases between them. CDR1 and CDR2 (germline): SGHDT, YYEEEE. The CDR3 covers 13 residues. The CDR3 sequence: CASSRLSTGELFF. CDR3 sequence (DNA): TGTGCCAGCAGCCGACTGAGCACCGGGGAGCTGTTTTTT.

This clonotype was seen more than once but under ten times. The CDR3 protein is CASSDTGRAAQPQHF. The CDR3, as DNA: TGTGCCAGCAGCGATACAGGGAGGGCGGCTCAGCCCCAGCATTTT. This chain uses TRBV7-8 with TRBJ1-5; perhaps TRBD1 as D (6 bases). V was shortened by 5 bases and J by 6 bases, with 17 bases between the two germline ends. This CDR3 region has 15 residues. Per germline, CDR1 SGHVS and CDR2 FQNEAQ.

The chain joins TRBV5-5 to TRBJ2-3; the match to TRBD1 covers 9 bases. This CDR3 comprises 15 residues. CDR1 SGHKS and CDR2 YYEKEE come from the germline V gene (reference sequence). V trimming: 2 bases; J trimming: 5 bases; junction bases outside the gene matches: 6. The CDR3 sequence is CASSFWDREGDTQYF. CDR3 DNA: TGTGCCAGCAGCTTCTGGGACAGGGAAGGAGATACGCAGTATTTT.

This clonotype showed up many times. The chain combines TRBV11-2 with TRBJ1-2; D is unresolved. Germline CDR1 reads SGHAT; CDR2 reads FQNNGV. The CDR3 has 14 residues. V dropped 1 base and J dropped 2 bases, with 8 bases sitting between them. For the CDR3, the DNA is TGTGCCAGCAGCTTAGGGGCGATAAACTATGGCTACACCTTC. Amino acid sequence: CASSLGAINYGYTF.